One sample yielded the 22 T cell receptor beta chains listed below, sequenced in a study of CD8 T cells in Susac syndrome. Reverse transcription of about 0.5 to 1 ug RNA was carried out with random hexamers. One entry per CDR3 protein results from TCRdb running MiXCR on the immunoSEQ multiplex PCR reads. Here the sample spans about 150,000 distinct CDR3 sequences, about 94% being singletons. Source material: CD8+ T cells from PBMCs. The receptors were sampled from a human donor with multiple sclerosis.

CDR3 nucleotides: TGTGCCAGCAGCGTAAGTAGTAGCAATCAGCCCCAGCATTTT. It is translated as CASSVSSSNQPQHF. This chain uses TRBV9 with TRBJ1-5; no definite D call. Germline values: CDR1 SGDLS, CDR2 YYNGEE. The CDR3 length is 14 residues. The ends were cut back, 1 base at V and 0 bases at J, with 5 bases in the middle.

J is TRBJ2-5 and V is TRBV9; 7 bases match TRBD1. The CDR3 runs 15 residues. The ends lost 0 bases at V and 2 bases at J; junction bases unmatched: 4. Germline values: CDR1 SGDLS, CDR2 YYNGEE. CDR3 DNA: TGTGCCAGCAGCGTAGCAGGGACAGATCAAGAGACCCAGTACTTC. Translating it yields CASSVAGTDQETQYF.

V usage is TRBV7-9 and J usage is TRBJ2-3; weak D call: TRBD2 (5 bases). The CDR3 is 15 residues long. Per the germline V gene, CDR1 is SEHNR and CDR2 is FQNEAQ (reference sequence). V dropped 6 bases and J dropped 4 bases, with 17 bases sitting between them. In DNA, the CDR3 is TGTGCCAGCAGTCCCCGGGCCGCGGGCGCAGATACGCAGTATTTT. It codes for CASSPRAAGADTQYF. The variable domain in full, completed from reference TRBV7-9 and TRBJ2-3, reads DTGVSQNPRHKITKRGQNVTFRCDPISEHNRLYWYRQTLGQGPEFLTYFQNEAQLEKSRLLSDRFSAERPKGSFSTLEIQRTEQGDSAMYLCASSPRAAGADTQYFGPGTRLTVL.

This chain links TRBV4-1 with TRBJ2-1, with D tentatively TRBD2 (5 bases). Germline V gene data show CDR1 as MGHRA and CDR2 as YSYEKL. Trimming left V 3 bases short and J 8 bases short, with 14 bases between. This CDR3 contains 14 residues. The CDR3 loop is CASSQASLGYEQFF. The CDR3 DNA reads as TGCGCCAGCAGCCAGGCCTCACTAGGATATGAGCAGTTCTTC.

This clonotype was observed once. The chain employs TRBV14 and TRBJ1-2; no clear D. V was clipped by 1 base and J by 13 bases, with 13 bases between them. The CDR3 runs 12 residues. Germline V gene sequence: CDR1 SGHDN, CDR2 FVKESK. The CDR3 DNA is TGTGCCAGCAGCCAAGGAAACCTGCCGAGCACCTTC. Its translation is CASSQGNLPSTF.

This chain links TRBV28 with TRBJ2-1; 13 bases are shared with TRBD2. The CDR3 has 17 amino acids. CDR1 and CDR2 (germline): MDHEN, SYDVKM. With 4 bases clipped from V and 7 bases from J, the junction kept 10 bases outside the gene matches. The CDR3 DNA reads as TGTGCCAGCAGTTCTCCCGGACTAGCGGGGGTCTCGAATGAGCAGTTCTTC. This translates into CASSSPGLAGVSNEQFF.

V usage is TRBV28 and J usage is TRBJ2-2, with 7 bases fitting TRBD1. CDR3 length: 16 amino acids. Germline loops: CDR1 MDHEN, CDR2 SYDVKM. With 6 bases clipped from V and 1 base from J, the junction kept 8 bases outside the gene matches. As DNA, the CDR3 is TGTGCCAGCAGACCTCCAGGGGGAAAGAACACCGGGGAGCTGTTTTTT. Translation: CASRPPGGKNTGELFF.

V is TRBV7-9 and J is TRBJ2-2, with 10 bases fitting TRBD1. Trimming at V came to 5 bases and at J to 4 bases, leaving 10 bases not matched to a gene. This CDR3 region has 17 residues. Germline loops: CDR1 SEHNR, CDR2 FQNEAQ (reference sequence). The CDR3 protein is CASSPGPGQGFTGELFF. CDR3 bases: TGTGCCAGCAGCCCAGGACCGGGACAGGGGTTCACCGGGGAGCTGTTTTTT.

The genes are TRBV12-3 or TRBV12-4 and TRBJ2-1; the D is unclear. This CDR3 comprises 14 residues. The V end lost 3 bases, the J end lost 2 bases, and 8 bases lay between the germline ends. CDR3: CASSLGTTYNEQFF. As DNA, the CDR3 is TGTGCCAGCAGTTTGGGCACAACCTACAATGAGCAGTTCTTC.

As DNA, the CDR3 is TGTGCCAGCAGCCGGGACTCCGGGGAGCTGTTTTTT. Protein: CASSRDSGELFF. The gene calls are TRBV7-9 and TRBJ2-2; maybe TRBD2 (6 bases). CDR1 and CDR2 from the germline V gene are SEHNR and FQNEAQ (reference sequence). The V end lost 5 bases, the J end lost 6 bases, and 7 bases lay between the germline ends. The CDR3 loop spans 12 amino acids. Full variable domain (outside the CDR3, taken from reference TRBV7-9 and TRBJ2-2): DTGVSQNPRHKITKRGQNVTFRCDPISEHNRLYWYRQTLGQGPEFLTYFQNEAQLEKSRLLSDRFSAERPKGSFSTLEIQRTEQGDSAMYLCASSRDSGELFFGEGSRLTVL.

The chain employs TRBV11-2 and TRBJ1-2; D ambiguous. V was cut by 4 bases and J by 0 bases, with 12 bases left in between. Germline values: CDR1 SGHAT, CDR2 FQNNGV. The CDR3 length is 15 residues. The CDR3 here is CASSSPDDSNYGYTF. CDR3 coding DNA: TGTGCCAGCAGCTCCCCGGACGACTCTAACTATGGCTACACCTTC. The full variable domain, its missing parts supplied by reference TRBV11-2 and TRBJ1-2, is EAGVAQSPRYKIIEKRQSVAFWCNPISGHATLYWYQQILGQGPKLLIQFQNNGVVDDSQLPKDRFSAERLKGVDSTLKIQPAKLEDSAVYLCASSSPDDSNYGYTFGSGTRLTVV.

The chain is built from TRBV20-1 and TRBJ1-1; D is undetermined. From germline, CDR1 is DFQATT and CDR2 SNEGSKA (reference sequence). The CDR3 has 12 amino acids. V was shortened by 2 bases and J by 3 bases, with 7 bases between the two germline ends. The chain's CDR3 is CSARFTDTEAFF. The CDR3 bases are TGCAGTGCTAGATTCACGGACACTGAAGCTTTCTTT.

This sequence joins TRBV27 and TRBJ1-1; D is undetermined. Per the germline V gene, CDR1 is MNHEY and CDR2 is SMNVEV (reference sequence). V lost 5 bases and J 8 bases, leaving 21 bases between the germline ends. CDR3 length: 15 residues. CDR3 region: CASSPMKGLIREAFF. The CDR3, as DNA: TGTGCCAGCAGTCCCATGAAAGGCCTGATAAGAGAAGCTTTCTTT.

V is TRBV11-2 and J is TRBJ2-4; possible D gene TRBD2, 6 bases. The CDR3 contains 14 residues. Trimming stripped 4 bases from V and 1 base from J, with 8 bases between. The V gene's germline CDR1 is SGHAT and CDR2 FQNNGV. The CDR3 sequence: CASSYGTAKNIQYF. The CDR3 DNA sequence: TGTGCCAGCAGCTACGGGACTGCCAAAAACATTCAGTACTTC.

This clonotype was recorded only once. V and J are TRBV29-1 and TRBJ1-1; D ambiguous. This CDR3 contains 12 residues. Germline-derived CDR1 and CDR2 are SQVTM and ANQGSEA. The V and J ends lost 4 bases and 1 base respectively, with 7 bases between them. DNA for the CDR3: TGCAGCGTTGTCATGGAGAACACTGAAGCTTTCTTT. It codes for CSVVMENTEAFF.

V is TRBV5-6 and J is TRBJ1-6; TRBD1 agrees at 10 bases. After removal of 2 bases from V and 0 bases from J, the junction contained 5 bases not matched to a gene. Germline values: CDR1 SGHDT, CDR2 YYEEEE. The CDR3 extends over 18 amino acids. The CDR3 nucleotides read TGTGCCAGCAGCTTCGACAGGGGGCAAACCTCCTATAATTCACCCCTCCACTTT. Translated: CASSFDRGQTSYNSPLHF.

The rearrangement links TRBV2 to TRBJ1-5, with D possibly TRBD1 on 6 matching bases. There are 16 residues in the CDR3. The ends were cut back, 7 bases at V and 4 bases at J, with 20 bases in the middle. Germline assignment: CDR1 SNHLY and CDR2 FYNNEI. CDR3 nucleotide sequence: TGTGCCAGCAAGCTGGAACGACAGGCAAGTAATCAGCCCCAGCATTTT. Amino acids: CASKLERQASNQPQHF. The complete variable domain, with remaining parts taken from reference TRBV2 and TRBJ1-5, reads EPEVTQTPSHQVTQMGQEVILRCVPISNHLYFYWYRQILGQKVEFLVSFYNNEISEKSEIFDDQFSVERPDGSNFTLKIRSTKLEDSAMYFCASKLERQASNQPQHFGDGTRLSIL.

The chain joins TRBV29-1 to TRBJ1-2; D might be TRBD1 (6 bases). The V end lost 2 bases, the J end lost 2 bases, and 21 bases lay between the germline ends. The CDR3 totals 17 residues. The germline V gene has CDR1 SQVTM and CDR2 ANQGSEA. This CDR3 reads CSVERETGIGGNYGYTF. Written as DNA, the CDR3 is TGCAGCGTTGAAAGAGAGACAGGCATAGGGGGGAACTATGGCTACACCTTC.

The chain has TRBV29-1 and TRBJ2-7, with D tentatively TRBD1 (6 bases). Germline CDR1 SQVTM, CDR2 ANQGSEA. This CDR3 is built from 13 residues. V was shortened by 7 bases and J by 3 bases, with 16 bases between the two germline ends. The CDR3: CSARRDTGYEQYF. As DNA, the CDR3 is TGCAGCGCCCGCCGGGACACAGGCTACGAGCAGTACTTC.

The CDR3 DNA follows: TGTGCCAGCAGTGAAAGGCGGGGCCCAGATACGCAGTATTTT. The encoded protein is CASSERRGPDTQYF. The chain uses TRBV25-1 and TRBJ2-3; maybe TRBD2 (6 bases). The CDR3 is made up of 14 amino acids. The ends were cut back, 2 bases at V and 4 bases at J, with 10 bases in the middle. Germline V gene sequence: CDR1 MGHDK, CDR2 SYGVNS.

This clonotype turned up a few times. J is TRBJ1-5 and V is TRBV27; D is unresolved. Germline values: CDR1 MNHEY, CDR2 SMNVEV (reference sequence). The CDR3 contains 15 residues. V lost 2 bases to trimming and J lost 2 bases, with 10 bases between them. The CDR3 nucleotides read TGTGCCAGCAGTTTACGAGGTTTCGGCAATCAGCCCCAGCATTTT. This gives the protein CASSLRGFGNQPQHF.

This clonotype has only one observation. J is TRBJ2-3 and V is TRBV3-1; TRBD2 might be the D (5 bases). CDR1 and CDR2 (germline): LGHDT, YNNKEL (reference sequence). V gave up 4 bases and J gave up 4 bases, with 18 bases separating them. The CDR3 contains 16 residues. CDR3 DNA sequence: TGTGCCAGCAGCCCCAGATTCGGGATCGGACCAGATACGCAGTATTTT. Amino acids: CASSPRFGIGPDTQYF.